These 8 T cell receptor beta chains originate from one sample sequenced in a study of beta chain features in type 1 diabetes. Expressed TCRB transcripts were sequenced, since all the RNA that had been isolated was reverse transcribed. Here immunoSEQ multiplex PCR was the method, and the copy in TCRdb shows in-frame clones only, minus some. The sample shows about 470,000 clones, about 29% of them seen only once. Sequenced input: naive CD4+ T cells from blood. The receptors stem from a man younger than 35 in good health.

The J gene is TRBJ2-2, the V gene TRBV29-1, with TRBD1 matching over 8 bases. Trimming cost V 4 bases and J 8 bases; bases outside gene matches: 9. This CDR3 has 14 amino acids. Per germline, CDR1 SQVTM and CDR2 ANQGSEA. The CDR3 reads CSVVDQGARGELFF. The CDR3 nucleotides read TGCAGCGTTGTAGATCAGGGGGCGAGAGGGGAGCTGTTTTTT.

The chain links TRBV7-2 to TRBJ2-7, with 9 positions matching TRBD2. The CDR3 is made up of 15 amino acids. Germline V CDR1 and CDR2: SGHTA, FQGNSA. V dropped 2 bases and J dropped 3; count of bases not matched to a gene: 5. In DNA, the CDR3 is TGTGCCAGCAGCTTAAGTAGGACTAGCGACTACGAGCAGTACTTC. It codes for CASSLSRTSDYEQYF.

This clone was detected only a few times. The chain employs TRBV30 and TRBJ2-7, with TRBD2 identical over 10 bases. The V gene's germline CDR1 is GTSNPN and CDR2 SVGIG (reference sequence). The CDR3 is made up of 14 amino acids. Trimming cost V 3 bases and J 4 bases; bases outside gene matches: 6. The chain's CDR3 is CAWSPRAGGYEQYF. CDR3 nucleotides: TGTGCCTGGAGCCCCCGAGCGGGAGGGTACGAGCAGTACTTC.

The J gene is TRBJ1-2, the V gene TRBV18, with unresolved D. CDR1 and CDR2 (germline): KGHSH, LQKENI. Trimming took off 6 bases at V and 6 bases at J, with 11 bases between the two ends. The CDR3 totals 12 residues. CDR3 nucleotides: TGTGCCAGCTCCCCTAGCAAAGATGGCTACACCTTC. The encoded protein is CASSPSKDGYTF. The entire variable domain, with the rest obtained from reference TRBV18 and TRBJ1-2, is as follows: NAGVMQNPRHLVRRRGQEARLRCSPMKGHSHVYWYRQLPEEGLKFMVYLQKENIIDESGMPKERFSAEFPKEGPSILRIQQVVRGDSAAYFCASSPSKDGYTFGSGTRLTVV.

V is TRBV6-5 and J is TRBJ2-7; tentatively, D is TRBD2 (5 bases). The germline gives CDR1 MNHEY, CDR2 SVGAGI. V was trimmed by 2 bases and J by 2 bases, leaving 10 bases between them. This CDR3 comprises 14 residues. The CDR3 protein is CASSYKVGAYEQYF. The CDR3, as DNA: TGTGCCAGCAGTTACAAGGTCGGGGCCTACGAGCAGTACTTC.

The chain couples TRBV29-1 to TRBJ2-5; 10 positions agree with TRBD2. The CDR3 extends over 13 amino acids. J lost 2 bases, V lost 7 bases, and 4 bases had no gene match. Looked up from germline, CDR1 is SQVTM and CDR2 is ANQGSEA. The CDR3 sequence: CSAAGLAQETQYF. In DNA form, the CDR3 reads TGCAGCGCCGCGGGACTAGCGCAAGAGACCCAGTACTTC.

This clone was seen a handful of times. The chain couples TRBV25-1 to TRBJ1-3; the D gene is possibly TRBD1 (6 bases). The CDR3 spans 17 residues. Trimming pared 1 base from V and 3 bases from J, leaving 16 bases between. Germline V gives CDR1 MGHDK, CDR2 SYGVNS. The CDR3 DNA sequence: TGTGCCAGCAGTGAATTCGGACAGTCCTTCGGTGGAAACACCATATATTTT. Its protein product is CASSEFGQSFGGNTIYF.

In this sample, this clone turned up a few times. CDR3 in DNA: TGTGCCAGCAGCTTGGAAGCTACCACAGATACGCAGTATTTT. Amino acids: CASSLEATTDTQYF. The chain couples TRBV5-4 to TRBJ2-3; D unresolved. V was pared by 0 bases and J by 2 bases, with 7 bases between. The germline CDR1 and CDR2 sequences are SGHNT and YYREEE (reference sequence). CDR3 size: 14 residues.